One sample yielded the 26 T cell receptor beta chains listed below, sequenced in a study of T cell responses to AZD1222 COVID-19 vaccine (dated by TCRdb to about 2021). The library was made by the immunoSEQ multiplex PCR assay. TCRdb limited this immuneACCESS table to in-frame rearrangements with V and J called. A share of clones is missing; checked studies link under half to unresolved V genes, and the rest is unexplained. The sample table holds 70,000 to 90,000 clones, of which about nine tenths were seen once. The ten largest make up approximately 3% of the sample. Per the publication, the time point label means: baseline before first vaccination. The sample in question was peripheral blood, obtained on day 0 of AZD1222 vaccination. These receptors all come from an adult in good health.

The J gene is TRBJ2-7, the V gene TRBV12-3 or TRBV12-4; D not certain. Deletions cut 5 bases from V and 6 bases from J, with 14 bases between. CDR3 length: 13 residues. The CDR3 loop reads CASSPDSVFEQYF. The CDR3 bases are TGTGCCAGCAGTCCAGACTCCGTCTTCGAGCAGTACTTC.

The rearrangement links TRBV28 to TRBJ1-1; D is unresolved. The V end lost 6 bases, the J end lost 4 bases, and 21 bases lay between the germline ends. CDR3 length: 16 residues. Looked up from germline, CDR1 is MDHEN and CDR2 is SYDVKM. The CDR3 DNA reads TGTGCCAGCAGCGAACGTCGGTGGCTGGGAGGCACTGAAGCTTTCTTT. Protein: CASSERRWLGGTEAFF. The full variable domain, completed using reference TRBV28 and TRBJ1-1, is DVKVTQSSRYLVKRTGEKVFLECVQDMDHENMFWYRQDPGLGLRLIYFSYDVKMKEKGDIPEGYSVSREKKERFSLILESASTNQTSMYLCASSERRWLGGTEAFFGQGTRLTVV.

The gene calls are TRBV3-1 (or the pseudogene TRBV3-2) and TRBJ2-1; 14 positions agree with TRBD2. This CDR3 is built from 18 residues. V lost 0 bases to trimming and J lost 4 bases; unmatched junction nucleotides: 5. Germline V gene lookup returns CDR1 LGHDT and CDR2 YNNKEL (reference sequence). DNA for the CDR3: TGTGCCAGCAGCCAAGATGGGACTAGCGGGAGATTTTACAATGAGCAGTTCTTC. Translated, it gives CASSQDGTSGRFYNEQFF.

This clone was counted between two and nine times. The chain employs TRBV3-1 (or the pseudogene TRBV3-2) and TRBJ1-5; D is unresolved. The V end lost 1 base, the J end lost 11 bases, and 15 bases lay between the germline ends. This CDR3 has 14 amino acids. Germline V gene data show CDR1 as LGHDT and CDR2 as YNNKEL (reference sequence). The CDR3 spells CASSQGPGSLTQHF. The CDR3 DNA sequence: TGTGCCAGCAGCCAAGGCCCAGGCTCTTTAACCCAGCATTTT.

This clone occurred once. The chain employs TRBV6-5 and TRBJ2-1; 7 nucleotides line up with TRBD1. This CDR3 spans 14 amino acids. Germline V gene data show CDR1 as MNHEY and CDR2 as SVGAGI. Trimming removed 7 bases from V and 6 bases from J; junction bases left unmatched: 9. As DNA, the CDR3 is TGTGCCAGCAATCCGACAGGGATTGGCAATGAGCAGTTCTTC. Protein: CASNPTGIGNEQFF.

This sequence joins TRBV23-1 and TRBJ2-1; D gene unclear. TRBV23-1 is identified as an open reading frame with a role that is uncertain. The CDR3 totals 14 residues. V was pared by 6 bases and J by 6 bases, with 15 bases between. The CDR3 region is CASSTDTRSNEQFF. Written as DNA, the CDR3 is TGCGCCAGCAGCACCGACACCCGGAGCAATGAGCAGTTCTTC.

V usage is TRBV3-1 (or the pseudogene TRBV3-2) and J usage is TRBJ2-5; 9 bases align to TRBD1. The CDR3 loop spans 16 amino acids. Germline CDR1 reads LGHDT; CDR2 reads YNNKEL (reference sequence). J gave up 5 bases and V 6 bases, and 13 bases lay outside the gene matches. The CDR3 protein is CASRRRDRDFLETQYF. The CDR3 DNA follows: TGTGCCAGCAGACGGCGGGACAGGGATTTTTTGGAGACCCAGTACTTC.

The rearrangement links TRBV30 to TRBJ1-2, with TRBD1 matching 7 bases. V lost 4 bases to trimming and J lost 0 bases; unmatched junction nucleotides: 2. Germline V lookup: CDR1 GTSNPN, CDR2 SVGIG (reference sequence). The CDR3 consists of 13 residues. CDR3: CAWIDRANYGYTF. DNA of the CDR3: TGTGCCTGGATCGACAGGGCTAACTATGGCTACACCTTC.

This chain connects TRBV11-2 to TRBJ2-1; D remains ambiguous. The CDR3 is made up of 16 amino acids. V gave up 2 bases and J gave up 4 bases, with 15 bases separating them. Looked up from germline, CDR1 is SGHAT and CDR2 is FQNNGV. CDR3 region: CASSLLRISGYNEQFF. DNA of the CDR3: TGTGCCAGCAGCTTACTCCGGATATCGGGTTACAATGAGCAGTTCTTC.

The chain joins TRBV7-9 to TRBJ1-2; possible D gene TRBD1, 6 bases. V gave up 6 bases and J gave up 5 bases, with 10 bases separating them. The CDR3 covers 12 residues. Germline assignment: CDR1 SEHNR and CDR2 FQNEAQ (reference sequence). Here the CDR3 reads CASSSQGYGYTF. The CDR3 nucleotides read TGTGCCAGCAGTTCGCAGGGGTATGGCTACACCTTC.

The V gene is TRBV29-1, the J gene TRBJ1-2; D is unresolved. The ends were cut back, 0 bases at V and 4 bases at J, with 12 bases in the middle. The CDR3 is made up of 14 amino acids. Germline CDR1 SQVTM, CDR2 ANQGSEA. The CDR3 loop reads CSVEDQGSGYGYTF. The CDR3 region has the DNA TGCAGCGTTGAAGATCAAGGGAGCGGCTATGGCTACACCTTC.

The genes are TRBV15 and TRBJ2-4; D ambiguous. Trimming stripped 2 bases from V and 4 bases from J, with 6 bases between. CDR3 length: 13 residues. The germline V gene encodes CDR1 LNHNV and CDR2 YYDKDF (reference sequence). CDR3 bases: TGTGCCACCAGCAGAAAAATTAAAAACATTCAGTACTTC. Its protein is CATSRKIKNIQYF.

This clone was seen once. DNA for the CDR3: TGCGCCAGCAGCCTGGGGACTAGCGGGAGGTCAGATACGCAGTATTTT. As protein: CASSLGTSGRSDTQYF. The chain has TRBV5-1 and TRBJ2-3, with 15 bases lining up with TRBD2. J was trimmed by 4 bases and V by 4 bases; bases with no gene match: 4. The CDR3 is 16 residues long. Germline values: CDR1 SGHRS, CDR2 YFSETQ. Based on the CDR3 plus reference TRBV5-1 and TRBJ2-3, the full variable domain is KAGVTQTPRYLIKTRGQQVTLSCSPISGHRSVSWYQQTPGQGLQFLFEYFSETQRNKGNFPGRFSGRQFSNSRSEMNVSTLELGDSALYLCASSLGTSGRSDTQYFGPGTRLTVL.

The V gene is TRBV7-8, the J gene TRBJ1-1; no clear D gene. Germline V gene data show CDR1 as SGHVS and CDR2 as FQNEAQ. V was cut by 5 bases and J by 1 base, with 14 bases left in between. The CDR3 length is 15 residues. CDR3 in amino acids: CASSPRPSQNTEAFF. The CDR3 DNA is TGTGCCAGCAGCCCTCGACCATCGCAGAACACTGAAGCTTTCTTT.

The V gene is TRBV7-9, the J gene TRBJ2-1; D ambiguous. This CDR3 comprises 14 residues. Trimming stripped 5 bases from V and 4 bases from J, with 12 bases between. CDR1 and CDR2 from the germline V gene are SEHNR and FQNEAQ (reference sequence). The CDR3 DNA sequence: TGTGCCAGCAGCCACACCTCGACTTACAATGAGCAGTTCTTC. Residues: CASSHTSTYNEQFF.

This clone was seen a single time. This CDR3 reads CASSLQNTEAFF. In DNA form, the CDR3 reads TGTGCCAGCAGTCTACAGAACACTGAAGCTTTCTTT. The V call is TRBV7-9, the J call TRBJ1-1; D is unclear. The germline V gene encodes CDR1 SEHNR and CDR2 FQNEAQ (reference sequence). V was pared by 6 bases and J by 1 base, with 6 bases between. The CDR3 is made up of 12 amino acids.

This chain uses TRBV24-1 with TRBJ1-2, with 9 nucleotides matching TRBD1. Trimming removed 3 bases from V and 10 bases from J; junction bases left unmatched: 11. Germline CDR1 and CDR2: KGHDR and SFDVKD. The CDR3 is made up of 15 amino acids. CDR3 in amino acids: CATSDPGQGIGHYTF. The CDR3 DNA is TGTGCCACCAGTGATCCGGGACAGGGAATCGGTCACTACACCTTC.

The chain uses TRBV6-2 or TRBV6-3 and TRBJ2-1; no clear D gene. The CDR3 is 13 amino acids. V lost 0 bases and J lost 7, with 7 bases in between. Germline V gene lookup returns CDR1 MNHEY and CDR2 SVGEGT. CDR3 DNA: TGTGCCAGCAGTTACTCGACTTATAATGAGCAGTTCTTC. This gives the protein CASSYSTYNEQFF.

This clone has only a few counts. CDR3: CASSKGDRANNEQFF. CDR3 coding DNA: TGTGCCAGCAGTAAAGGAGACAGGGCCAACAATGAGCAGTTCTTC. The chain is built from TRBV7-3 and TRBJ2-1; 7 bases match TRBD1. Germline CDR1 and CDR2: SGHTA and FQGTGA. This CDR3 has 15 residues. Trimming took 6 bases from V and 5 from J; bases not matched to a gene: 10.

This rearrangement joins TRBV27 to TRBJ1-2, with 7 bases matching TRBD1. The CDR3 is made up of 13 amino acids. V shed 3 bases, J shed 3 bases, and the junction held 1 base outside the gene matches. CDR1 and CDR2 from the germline V gene are MNHEY and SMNVEV (reference sequence). CDR3 coding DNA: TGTGCCAGCAGTTTCGGGACAGACTATGGCTACACCTTC. Its translation is CASSFGTDYGYTF.

The chain joins TRBV11-2 to TRBJ2-1, with 9 bases lining up with TRBD2. The CDR3 covers 15 residues. J lost 2 bases, V lost 8 bases, and 7 bases had no gene match. From germline, CDR1 is SGHAT and CDR2 FQNNGV. The CDR3 DNA sequence: TGTGCCAGCGCGACTAGCGGACAGACCTACAATGAGCAGTTCTTC. It translates to CASATSGQTYNEQFF.

In nucleotides, the CDR3 is TGTGCCAGCAGCCCCGGACAGGGATATGAAAAACTGTTTTTT. Translated, it gives CASSPGQGYEKLFF. The chain links TRBV6-5 to TRBJ1-4; 8 bases map to TRBD1. CDR1 MNHEY and CDR2 SVGAGI come from the germline V gene. J gave up 6 bases and V 6 bases, and 6 bases lay outside the gene matches. The CDR3 has 14 amino acids.

The CDR3 protein is CASSEMGANYGYTF. CDR3 nucleotides: TGTGCCAGCAGTGAGATGGGAGCTAACTATGGCTACACCTTC. V is TRBV6-1 and J is TRBJ1-2; no clear D gene. Trimming took off 3 bases at V and 0 bases at J, with 8 bases between the two ends. Germline CDR1 and CDR2: MNHNS and SASEGT. The CDR3 loop spans 14 amino acids.

The chain employs TRBV12-3 or TRBV12-4 and TRBJ1-2; D is unclear. The germline V and J ends were trimmed by 6 bases and 4 bases, with 6 bases remaining between them. The CDR3 is 11 residues long. The CDR3 bases are TGTGCCAGCAGCCGCCTCTATGGCTACACCTTC. Residues: CASSRLYGYTF.

V and J are TRBV29-1 and TRBJ2-7, with D perhaps matching TRBD1 (5 bases). Between the trimmed V and J ends, which lost 4 bases and 0 bases, there was a span of 7 bases. This CDR3 is 12 amino acids long. In germline, CDR1 is SQVTM, CDR2 ANQGSEA. The CDR3 is CSVVQGSYEQYF. The CDR3 nucleotides read TGCAGCGTTGTCCAGGGCTCCTACGAGCAGTACTTC.

This chain connects TRBV24-1 to TRBJ1-1; D perhaps matches TRBD1 (6 bases). Germline CDR1 and CDR2: KGHDR and SFDVKD. V shed 6 bases and J shed 3 bases, with 13 bases lying between them. There are 14 residues in the CDR3. CDR3 sequence: CATSRGGLDTEAFF. CDR3 coding DNA: TGTGCCACCAGTAGGGGGGGGTTAGACACTGAAGCTTTCTTT.